These 9 T cell receptor beta chains were sequenced from one sample in a study of blood T cell repertoires in COVID-19. The assay was immunoSEQ multiplex PCR, and TCRdb's table has in-frame clones only and misses some. The data show approximately 240,000 clones, approximately 83% seen once. Sequencing was performed on peripheral blood. The source is a woman aged 25-40 years who had recovered from COVID-19.

The chain has TRBV9 and TRBJ2-1; TRBD1 matches at 7 bases. The CDR3 length is 15 residues. Per germline, CDR1 SGDLS and CDR2 YYNGEE. The J segment lost 2 bases and the V segment lost 1 base, leaving 3 bases of the junction unmatched. CDR3 in amino acids: CASSVTGTAYNEQFF. As DNA, the CDR3 is TGTGCCAGCAGCGTAACCGGGACAGCCTACAATGAGCAGTTCTTC.

This chain links TRBV5-7 with TRBJ2-3; D not resolved. TRBV5-7 is annotated as an ORF whose role is uncertain. There are 13 residues in the CDR3. The V and J ends lost 1 base and 0 bases respectively, with 3 bases between them. In DNA, the CDR3 is TGTGCCAGCAGCTTGTATAGCACAGATACGCAGTATTTT. Encoded protein: CASSLYSTDTQYF.

The rearrangement uses TRBV7-9 and TRBJ2-1; D may be TRBD1 (6 bases). This CDR3 comprises 13 residues. Germline V CDR1 and CDR2: SEHNR, FQNEAQ (reference sequence). V was clipped by 2 bases and J by 8 bases, with 10 bases between them. The CDR3 DNA is TGTGCCAGCAGCTTACTGCAGGGGCATGAGCAGTTCTTC. Amino acids: CASSLLQGHEQFF.

The chain links TRBV5-1 to TRBJ1-6, with 10 bases fitting TRBD1. The CDR3 has 14 residues. Per the germline V gene, CDR1 is SGHRS and CDR2 is YFSETQ. The ends lost 4 bases at V and 10 bases at J; junction bases unmatched: 5. The CDR3: CASSLGGQGSPLHF. In nucleotides, the CDR3 is TGCGCCAGCAGCCTGGGGGGACAGGGGTCACCCCTCCACTTT. Variable domain in full (rest from reference TRBV5-1 and TRBJ1-6): KAGVTQTPRYLIKTRGQQVTLSCSPISGHRSVSWYQQTPGQGLQFLFEYFSETQRNKGNFPGRFSGRQFSNSRSEMNVSTLELGDSALYLCASSLGGQGSPLHFGNGTRLTVT.

This clone was observed once. This sequence joins TRBV4-3 and TRBJ2-5; a possible D gene is TRBD2 (5 bases). V lost 0 bases and J 5 bases, leaving 13 bases between the germline ends. CDR1 and CDR2 from the germline V gene are LGHNA and YSLEER. The CDR3 is made up of 15 amino acids. CDR3 sequence (DNA): TGCGCCAGCAGCCAAGATGTCGGGGTGGGGGAGACCCAGTACTTC. It encodes CASSQDVGVGETQYF.

This clone was recorded once. This rearrangement joins TRBV15 to TRBJ1-3; possible D gene TRBD1, 5 bases. Germline assignment: CDR1 LNHNV and CDR2 YYDKDF (reference sequence). This CDR3 spans 16 amino acids. V dropped 4 bases and J dropped 1 base, with 14 bases sitting between them. CDR3 DNA sequence: TGTGCCACCAGCACCAGGGAGGGTTTATCTGGAAACACCATATATTTT. Protein product: CATSTREGLSGNTIYF.

This chain connects TRBV15 to TRBJ1-5, with D unclear. Trimming took off 0 bases at V and 11 bases at J, with 8 bases between the two ends. CDR3 length equals 12 residues. Germline values: CDR1 LNHNV, CDR2 YYDKDF (reference sequence). CDR3 region: CATSRDYMAQHF. The CDR3 nucleotides are TGTGCCACCAGCAGAGATTACATGGCCCAGCATTTT.

The chain is built from TRBV25-1 and TRBJ1-2; D unresolved. Germline CDR1 and CDR2: MGHDK and SYGVNS. V was shortened by 4 bases and J by 7 bases, with 10 bases between the two germline ends. There are 12 residues in the CDR3. The CDR3 DNA is TGTGCCAGCAGTGCCTACTCCTCTGGCTACACCTTC. Amino acid sequence: CASSAYSSGYTF.

The chain uses TRBV2 and TRBJ1-5; no firm D call. V lost 3 bases, J lost 4 bases, and 4 bases lay in between. The V gene's germline CDR1 is SNHLY and CDR2 FYNNEI. This CDR3 comprises 12 residues. This chain's CDR3 is CASSDANQPQHF. The CDR3 DNA reads TGTGCCAGCAGTGACGCGAATCAGCCCCAGCATTTT. The entire variable domain, with the rest obtained from reference TRBV2 and TRBJ1-5, is as follows: EPEVTQTPSHQVTQMGQEVILRCVPISNHLYFYWYRQILGQKVEFLVSFYNNEISEKSEIFDDQFSVERPDGSNFTLKIRSTKLEDSAMYFCASSDANQPQHFGDGTRLSIL.